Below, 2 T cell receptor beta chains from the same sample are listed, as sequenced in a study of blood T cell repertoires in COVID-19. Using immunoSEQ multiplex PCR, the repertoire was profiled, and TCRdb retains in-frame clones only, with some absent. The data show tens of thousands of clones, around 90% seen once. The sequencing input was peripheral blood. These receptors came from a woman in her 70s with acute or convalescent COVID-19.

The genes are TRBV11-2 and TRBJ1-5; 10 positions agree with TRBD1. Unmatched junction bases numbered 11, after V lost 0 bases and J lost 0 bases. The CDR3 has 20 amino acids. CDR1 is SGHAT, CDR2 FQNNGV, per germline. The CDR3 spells CASSLDGTGQGPYSNQPQHF. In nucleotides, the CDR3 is TGTGCCAGCAGCTTAGATGGTACGGGACAGGGGCCCTATAGCAATCAGCCCCAGCATTTT.

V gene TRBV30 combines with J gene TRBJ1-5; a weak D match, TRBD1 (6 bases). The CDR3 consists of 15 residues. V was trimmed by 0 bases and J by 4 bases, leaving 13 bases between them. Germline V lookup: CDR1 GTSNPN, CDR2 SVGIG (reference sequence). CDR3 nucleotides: TGTGCCTGGAGTGTTAAGGGGGGGGGAAATCAGCCCCAGCATTTT. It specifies CAWSVKGGGNQPQHF.